A single sample gave rise to the 13 T cell receptor beta chains below, sequenced in a study of T cells in localized non-small cell lung cancer. Measured with immunoSEQ multiplex PCR; TCRdb has only the in-frame clones, and not every one. This sample has 3,400 or so clones, with roughly 32% found just once. Source: normal lung tissue next to the tumor, taken before any cancer treatment. The source is a male donor at least 60 years old with stage III lung adenocarcinoma.

The rearrangement links TRBV19 to TRBJ1-2; D not resolved. Germline CDR1 is LNHDA and CDR2 is SQIVND (reference sequence). Trimming stripped 3 bases from V and 5 bases from J, with 10 bases between. The CDR3 is made up of 13 amino acids. DNA of the CDR3: TGTGCCAGTAGTATGGGCCCGGATTATGGCTACACCTTC. Translation: CASSMGPDYGYTF.

The V and J genes are TRBV19 and TRBJ2-1; 8 bases align to TRBD2. V dropped 3 bases and J dropped 9; count of bases not matched to a gene: 13. Germline V gene data show CDR1 as LNHDA and CDR2 as SQIVND (reference sequence). CDR3 length: 16 amino acids. CDR3 sequence: CASSIGGSGSFTEQFF. CDR3 coding DNA: TGTGCCAGTAGTATTGGGGGGAGCGGGAGTTTCACTGAGCAGTTCTTC. Full variable domain (outside the CDR3, taken from reference TRBV19 and TRBJ2-1): DGGITQSPKYLFRKEGQNVTLSCEQNLNHDAMYWYRQDPGQGLRLIYYSQIVNDFQKGDIAEGYSVSREKKESFPLTVTSAQKNPTAFYLCASSIGGSGSFTEQFFGPGTRLTVL.

This clone has just one count. The chain uses TRBV28 and TRBJ2-7; D is possibly TRBD1 or TRBD2 (6 bases each). Trimming took 8 bases from V and 2 from J, leaving 10 bases between them. Germline V CDR1 and CDR2: MDHEN, SYDVKM. This CDR3 region has 12 residues. The CDR3 loop is CASWGAPYEQYF. Here the CDR3 DNA reads TGTGCCAGCTGGGGGGCCCCCTACGAGCAGTACTTC.

This clone was seen only a few times. The genes are TRBV11-3 and TRBJ1-3; maybe TRBD1 (6 bases). The germline V gene has CDR1 SGHNT and CDR2 YENEEA. The V end lost 5 bases, the J end lost 3 bases, and 20 bases lay between the germline ends. The CDR3 contains 17 residues. Here the CDR3 reads CASSPGQGRTDGNTIYF. CDR3 DNA: TGTGCCAGCAGCCCGGGCCAGGGGAGGACGGATGGAAACACCATATATTTT.

Points on this clone: The junction differs from germline at one of its ends, possibly a read error. The chain links TRBV6-8 to TRBJ2-7, with 9 nucleotides matching TRBD1. The V gene's germline CDR1 is MNHGY and CDR2 SAAAGT. This CDR3 spans 15 amino acids. The CDR3 sequence is CAISPSRDRESEQYF. The CDR3 region has the DNA TGTGCCATCAGTCCTTCCCGGGACAGGGAAAGCGAGCAGTACTTC.

This chain links TRBV7-5 with TRBJ2-5. TRBV7-5 is labeled a pseudogene. The length of the CDR3 is 15 residues. The CDR3 DNA sequence: TGTGCCAGCAGCTTGACCCCGGGACGCCAAGAGACCCAGTACTTC. It translates to CASSLTPGRQETQYF.

This clone is medium-sized within its sample. The V gene is TRBV11-3, the J gene TRBJ1-1; possible D gene TRBD1, 6 bases. CDR3 length: 14 amino acids. V gave up 3 bases and J gave up 4 bases, with 12 bases separating them. Germline V CDR1 and CDR2: SGHNT, YENEEA. CDR3 nucleotides: TGTGCCAGCAGCTTCCGGGGGGCGAGCACTGAAGCTTTCTTT. Encoded protein: CASSFRGASTEAFF.

The chain recombines TRBV5-1 with TRBJ2-1, with 13 bases lining up with TRBD2. CDR3 length equals 19 residues. CDR1 SGHRS and CDR2 YFSETQ come from the germline V gene. Germline trimming cut 3 bases from V and 0 bases from J; bases unmatched to any gene: 9. CDR3 amino acids: CASSWGLAGSGYSYNEQFF. The CDR3 nucleotides are TGCGCCAGCAGCTGGGGACTAGCGGGATCTGGTTACTCCTACAATGAGCAGTTCTTC. The full variable domain, rest sourced from reference TRBV5-1 and TRBJ2-1, is KAGVTQTPRYLIKTRGQQVTLSCSPISGHRSVSWYQQTPGQGLQFLFEYFSETQRNKGNFPGRFSGRQFSNSRSEMNVSTLELGDSALYLCASSWGLAGSGYSYNEQFFGPGTRLTVL.

The V and J genes are TRBV7-1 and TRBJ2-5, with D possibly matching TRBD2 (5 bases). TRBV7-1 is flagged as an ORF with uncertain function. Trimming stripped 6 bases from V and 4 bases from J, with 12 bases between. The CDR3 sequence is 13 residues long. CDR3 sequence: CASSPGRGETQYF. The CDR3 DNA reads as TGTGCCAGCAGTCCCGGACGGGGAGAGACCCAGTACTTC.

The CDR3 loop is CASSSGTRILGDTQYF. CDR3 in DNA: TGCGCCAGCAGCTCGGGGACTAGAATTTTAGGAGATACGCAGTATTTT. The chain has TRBV5-1 and TRBJ2-3; the match to TRBD2 covers 8 bases. This CDR3 contains 16 residues. Germline V CDR1 and CDR2: SGHRS, YFSETQ. The V segment lost 3 bases and the J segment 5 bases; nucleotides outside the gene matches: 11.

This clone turned up a few times. The chain carries TRBV28 and TRBJ2-7; 8 bases match TRBD2. V shed 7 bases and J 3 bases; nucleotides not matched to a gene: 2. The CDR3 covers 12 residues. Per germline, CDR1 MDHEN and CDR2 SYDVKM. DNA of the CDR3: TGTGCCAGCACGGGGGGGCGCTACGAGCAGTACTTC. It yields the protein CASTGGRYEQYF.

The chain combines TRBV11-3 with TRBJ2-3, with D perhaps given as TRBD1 or TRBD2 (5 bases each). The germline CDR1 and CDR2 sequences are SGHNT and YENEEA. Trimming took off 4 bases at V and 11 bases at J, with 19 bases between the two ends. The CDR3 is made up of 14 amino acids. This CDR3 is CASSSTGPGLEQYF. The DNA for the CDR3 is TGTGCCAGCAGCTCCACGGGGCCAGGGTTAGAGCAGTATTTT.

The CDR3 is CATSREGNSNQPQHF. CDR3 nucleotides: TGTGCCACCTCCCGGGAGGGGAATAGCAATCAGCCCCAGCATTTT. The rearrangement joins TRBV15 to TRBJ1-5; D may be TRBD1 (5 bases). Trimming took 8 bases from V and 0 from J, leaving 14 bases between them. Germline V gene sequence: CDR1 LNHNV, CDR2 YYDKDF (reference sequence). The CDR3 extends over 15 amino acids. The full variable domain, rest sourced from reference TRBV15 and TRBJ1-5, is DAMVIQNPRYQVTQFGKPVTLSCSQTLNHNVMYWYQQKSSQAPKLLFHYYDKDFNNEADTPDNFQSRRPNTSFCFLDIRSPGLGDTAMYLCATSREGNSNQPQHFGDGTRLSIL.